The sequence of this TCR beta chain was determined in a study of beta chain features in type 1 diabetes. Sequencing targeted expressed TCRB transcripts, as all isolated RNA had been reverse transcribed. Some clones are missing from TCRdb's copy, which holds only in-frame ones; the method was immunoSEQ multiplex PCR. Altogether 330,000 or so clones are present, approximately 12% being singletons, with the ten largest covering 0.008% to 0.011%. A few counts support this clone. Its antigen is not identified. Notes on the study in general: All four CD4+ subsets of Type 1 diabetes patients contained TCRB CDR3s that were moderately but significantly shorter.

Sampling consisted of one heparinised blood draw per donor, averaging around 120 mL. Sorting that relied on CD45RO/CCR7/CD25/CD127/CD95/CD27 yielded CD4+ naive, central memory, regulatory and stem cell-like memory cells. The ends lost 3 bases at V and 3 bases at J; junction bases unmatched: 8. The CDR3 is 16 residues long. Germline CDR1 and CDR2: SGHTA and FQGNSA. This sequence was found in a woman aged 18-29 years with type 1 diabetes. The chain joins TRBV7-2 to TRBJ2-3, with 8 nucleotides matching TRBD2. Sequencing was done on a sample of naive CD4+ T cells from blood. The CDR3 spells CASSFTSGGRTDTQYF. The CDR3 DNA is TGTGCCAGCAGCTTCACCTCGGGGGGGCGAACAGATACGCAGTATTTT.